One T cell receptor (beta chain) is described in this entry. Antigen unknown. The entry originates in a study of response to subunit inactivated influenza vaccine. TCRdb redid the calling of the RT-PCR reads with MiXCR, one entry per CDR3 protein. The sample shows around 540,000 distinct CDR3 sequences, 10% to 15% of them seen only once. The study, taken as a whole, reports: Seasonal influenza vaccination, on each occasion, was suggested by the authors to recruit few new T cells.

CDR1 is SGHRS and CDR2 is YFSETQ in the germline V gene. V was shortened by 0 bases and J by 0 bases, with 6 bases between the two germline ends. The CDR3 consists of 14 residues. The sequenced sample was PBMCs from blood, obtained on the day of vaccination. J is TRBJ1-1 and V is TRBV5-1; no clear D gene. The TCR originated in a man aged 45-65 years who received an inactivated influenza vaccine. CDR3 in amino acids: CASSLEFMNTEAFF. Here the CDR3 DNA reads TGCGCCAGCAGCTTGGAATTCATGAACACTGAAGCTTTCTTT.